Following are 30 T cell receptor beta chains from one sample sequenced in a study of blood T cell repertoires in COVID-19. Here immunoSEQ multiplex PCR was the method, and the copy in TCRdb shows in-frame clones only, minus some. The repertoire consists of 200,000 to 250,000 clones, with more than 70% occurring once and the leading ten covering around 1.9%. Source material: PBMCs or T cells enriched from blood (not recorded which). These receptors all stem from a woman aged 50 to 65 who had recovered from COVID-19.

V is TRBV7-2 and J is TRBJ1-2; D is possibly TRBD1 (6 bases). V gave up 6 bases and J gave up 4 bases, with 18 bases separating them. The CDR3 loop spans 15 amino acids. Per the germline V gene, CDR1 is SGHTA and CDR2 is FQGNSA. CDR3 DNA sequence: TGTGCCAGCAGTAAAGAGCGGGGGGCGTCCTATGGCTACACCTTC. Amino acid sequence: CASSKERGASYGYTF.

The rearrangement uses TRBV11-3 and TRBJ2-1; D is uncertain. The CDR3 has 12 amino acids. Per the germline V gene, CDR1 is SGHNT and CDR2 is YENEEA. The V end was cut by 1 base, the J end by 7 bases, with 5 bases between. CDR3 nucleotides: TGTGCCAGCAGCTTAGTTCCAAATGAGCAGTTCTTC. Its translation: CASSLVPNEQFF. Complete variable domain (other parts from reference TRBV11-3 and TRBJ2-1): EAGVVQSPRYKIIEKKQPVAFWCNPISGHNTLYWYLQNLGQGPELLIRYENEEAVDDSQLPKDRFSAERLKGVDSTLKIQPAELGDSAVYLCASSLVPNEQFFGPGTRLTVL.

The chain has TRBV27 and TRBJ2-3, with 10 bases matching TRBD2. CDR1 and CDR2 from the germline V gene are MNHEY and SMNVEV (reference sequence). The V gene end was trimmed by 3 bases and the J gene end by 0 bases; junction bases not matched to a gene: 12. The CDR3 spans 19 residues. DNA for the CDR3: TGTGCCAGCAGTTTCAACGTAATAGCGGGGGGCACTAGCACAGATACGCAGTATTTT. This codes for CASSFNVIAGGTSTDTQYF.

The chain uses TRBV30 and TRBJ1-2, with a weak D call TRBD1 (5 bases). The V gene's germline CDR1 is GTSNPN and CDR2 SVGIG (reference sequence). V lost 3 bases to trimming and J lost 3 bases, with 5 bases between them. CDR3 length: 11 amino acids. Here the CDR3 reads CAWSRDYGYTF. CDR3 coding DNA: TGTGCCTGGAGCAGGGACTATGGCTACACCTTC. Full variable domain (outside the CDR3, taken from reference TRBV30 and TRBJ1-2): SQTIHQWPATLVQPVGSPLSLECTVEGTSNPNLYWYRQAAGRGLQLLFYSVGIGQISSEVPQNLSASRPQDRQFILSSKKLLLSDSGFYLCAWSRDYGYTFGSGTRLTVV.

V is TRBV27 and J is TRBJ2-7; the D gene is possibly TRBD1 (6 bases). V was cut by 5 bases and J by 1 base, with 6 bases left in between. Germline CDR1 MNHEY, CDR2 SMNVEV (reference sequence). This CDR3 comprises 12 residues. The CDR3: CASSGTSYEQYF. CDR3 nucleotide sequence: TGTGCCAGCAGTGGGACATCCTACGAGCAGTACTTC.

V gene TRBV7-9 combines with J gene TRBJ1-3, with D perhaps matching TRBD1 (6 bases). There are 15 residues in the CDR3. Deletions cut 5 bases from V and 4 bases from J, with 15 bases between. Germline CDR1 and CDR2: SEHNR and FQNEAQ (reference sequence). The DNA for the CDR3 is TGTGCCAGCAGCCTGGACAGTGGGCAAGGAAACACCATATATTTT. Amino acids: CASSLDSGQGNTIYF.

This chain joins TRBV19 and TRBJ1-3; D call uncertain. The ends were cut back, 9 bases at V and 1 base at J, with 13 bases in the middle. CDR1 LNHDA and CDR2 SQIVND come from the germline V gene (reference sequence). This CDR3 has 14 amino acids. The CDR3 region has the DNA TGTGCCAGCCGACAATCTGGGTCTGGAAACACCATATATTTT. This sequence encodes CASRQSGSGNTIYF.

V gene TRBV29-1 combines with J gene TRBJ1-5; D is unresolved. The CDR3 is made up of 13 amino acids. Between the trimmed V and J ends, which lost 4 bases and 9 bases, there was a span of 16 bases. The germline gives CDR1 SQVTM, CDR2 ANQGSEA. The CDR3 DNA sequence: TGCAGCGTTGCAGACACCACCACCGGGCCCCAGCATTTT. This gives the protein CSVADTTTGPQHF.

DNA of the CDR3: TGTGCCAGCAGTCTGGGTGACAGGGGGTCCCAAGCCGAGCAGTACTTC. Translation: CASSLGDRGSQAEQYF. V usage is TRBV7-6 and J usage is TRBJ2-7, with TRBD1 identical over 9 bases. V shed 6 bases, J shed 6 bases, and the junction held 15 bases outside the gene matches. The CDR3 has 16 amino acids. Germline loops: CDR1 SGHVS, CDR2 FNYEAQ.

The chain couples TRBV11-3 to TRBJ2-5; possibly TRBD1 for D (6 bases). Trimming cost V 6 bases and J 5 bases, with 13 bases left between them. The length of the CDR3 is 13 residues. CDR1 and CDR2 (germline): SGHNT, YENEEA. The CDR3 protein is CASSTGFMETQYF. CDR3 coding DNA: TGTGCCAGCAGTACAGGGTTTATGGAGACCCAGTACTTC.

The chain has TRBV19 and TRBJ1-1; D not resolved. The CDR3 is 14 residues long. V shed 3 bases and J shed 1 base, with 9 bases lying between them. Germline V gene lookup returns CDR1 LNHDA and CDR2 SQIVND (reference sequence). CDR3 bases: TGTGCCAGTAGTATCCTGGGAGCGAACACTGAAGCTTTCTTT. It codes for CASSILGANTEAFF.

V and J are TRBV5-6 and TRBJ1-2, with unresolved D. The V and J ends lost 1 base and 4 bases respectively, with 8 bases between them. This CDR3 has 13 residues. CDR1 is SGHDT, CDR2 YYEEEE, per germline. CDR3 amino acids: CASSLILAYGYTF. CDR3 coding DNA: TGTGCCAGCAGCTTGATTCTGGCCTATGGCTACACCTTC. Together with reference TRBV5-6 and TRBJ1-2, the CDR3 gives the full variable domain: DAGVTQSPTHLIKTRGQQVTLRCSPKSGHDTVSWYQQALGQGPQFIFQYYEEEERQRGNFPDRFSGHQFPNYSSELNVNALLLGDSALYLCASSLILAYGYTFGSGTRLTVV.

The chain combines TRBV28 with TRBJ1-4, with 12 bases aligning to TRBD1. From germline, CDR1 is MDHEN and CDR2 SYDVKM. This CDR3 has 20 amino acids. V dropped 4 bases and J dropped 0; count of bases not matched to a gene: 12. The CDR3: CASSSLRDRGPSATNEKLFF. As DNA, the CDR3 is TGTGCCAGCAGTTCCCTCCGGGACAGGGGGCCGTCGGCAACTAATGAAAAACTGTTTTTT. Full variable domain (rest looked up from reference TRBV28 and TRBJ1-4): DVKVTQSSRYLVKRTGEKVFLECVQDMDHENMFWYRQDPGLGLRLIYFSYDVKMKEKGDIPEGYSVSREKKERFSLILESASTNQTSMYLCASSSLRDRGPSATNEKLFFGSGTQLSVL.

The chain recombines TRBV7-8 with TRBJ1-2; D unresolved. Germline V gene sequence: CDR1 SGHVS, CDR2 FQNEAQ. There are 13 residues in the CDR3. V gave up 1 base and J gave up 13 bases, with 16 bases separating them. CDR3 nucleotide sequence: TGTGCCAGCAGCTTAGTTAGGACTGCCTATAGCACCTTC. Its protein is CASSLVRTAYSTF.

This chain joins TRBV7-9 and TRBJ2-5, with 7 bases aligning to TRBD1. The CDR3 runs 14 residues. Germline-derived CDR1 and CDR2 are SEHNR and FQNEAQ (reference sequence). CDR3 bases: TGTGCTCCGCCTTCGGACAGGCGAAAAGAGACCCAGTACTTC. The encoded protein is CAPPSDRRKETQYF.

The rearrangement links TRBV5-1 to TRBJ1-6; D may be TRBD1 (5 bases). This CDR3 is 15 amino acids long. In germline, CDR1 is SGHRS, CDR2 YFSETQ. The ends were cut back, 0 bases at V and 5 bases at J, with 9 bases in the middle. The CDR3 reads CASSLVGGDNSPLHF. DNA of the CDR3: TGCGCCAGCAGCTTGGTAGGAGGGGATAATTCACCCCTCCACTTT.

This rearrangement joins TRBV5-1 to TRBJ1-1; no clear D gene. CDR3 length: 14 residues. The germline gives CDR1 SGHRS, CDR2 YFSETQ. V was shortened by 2 bases and J by 4 bases, with 12 bases between the two germline ends. For the CDR3, the DNA is TGCGCCAGCAGCTTATCCTGGGCGGGCACTGAAGCTTTCTTT. This translates into CASSLSWAGTEAFF.

This clone was picked up one time. CDR3 sequence (DNA): TGCGCCAGCCGCTTTGTGGGACAGGGGGCCTGGAACTATGGCTACACCTTC. This translates into CASRFVGQGAWNYGYTF. The rearrangement joins TRBV4-1 to TRBJ1-2; 12 nucleotides align to TRBD1. CDR3 length: 17 residues. Trimming removed 8 bases from V and 2 bases from J; junction bases left unmatched: 12. CDR1 MGHRA and CDR2 YSYEKL come from the germline V gene.

The chain couples TRBV10-1 to TRBJ2-3; 7 bases align to TRBD1. CDR3 length: 15 amino acids. Trimming at V came to 8 bases and at J to 6 bases, leaving 14 bases not matched to a gene. Germline CDR1 reads WNHNN; CDR2 reads SYGVQD (reference sequence). This chain's CDR3 is CASLDPETGKDTQYF. The CDR3 DNA reads as TGCGCCAGCTTAGATCCAGAGACAGGGAAGGATACGCAGTATTTT.

The chain employs TRBV27 and TRBJ2-1; no clear D. The CDR3 has 15 amino acids. CDR1 MNHEY and CDR2 SMNVEV come from the germline V gene (reference sequence). V dropped 0 bases and J dropped 0 bases, with 6 bases sitting between them. The CDR3 region is CASSLSYNSYNEQFF. The CDR3 coding sequence is TGTGCCAGCAGTTTATCTTATAACTCCTACAATGAGCAGTTCTTC.

This clone was seen repeatedly, ten times or more. V is TRBV29-1 and J is TRBJ2-7; TRBD1 aligns across 8 bases. CDR3 length: 14 residues. Germline trimming cut 3 bases from V and 1 base from J; bases unmatched to any gene: 5. Germline assignment: CDR1 SQVTM and CDR2 ANQGSEA. CDR3 sequence: CSVESRTGSYEQYF. The CDR3 nucleotides read TGCAGCGTTGAGTCTCGGACAGGGTCCTACGAGCAGTACTTC.

V and J are TRBV7-9 and TRBJ1-2; no reliable D call. CDR1 is SEHNR and CDR2 is FQNEAQ in the germline V gene (reference sequence). This CDR3 has 15 residues. The ends were cut back, 1 base at V and 3 bases at J, with 12 bases in the middle. CDR3 protein: CASSLDRELYYGYTF. The CDR3 DNA reads TGTGCCAGCAGCTTAGATCGGGAGCTCTACTATGGCTACACCTTC.

In its sample, this clone was seen once. This chain joins TRBV7-2 and TRBJ2-6, with D tentatively TRBD1 (5 bases). Trimming took 5 bases from V and 4 from J, leaving 15 bases between them. CDR3 size: 16 residues. Germline V gene data show CDR1 as SGHTA and CDR2 as FQGNSA. CDR3 in amino acids: CASSTQVFNGANVLTF. The CDR3 DNA is TGTGCCAGCAGCACACAGGTTTTCAACGGGGCCAACGTCCTGACTTTC.

The chain combines TRBV27 with TRBJ1-2; no clear D. There are 14 residues in the CDR3. Germline V gene data show CDR1 as MNHEY and CDR2 as SMNVEV (reference sequence). Trimming shortened V by 3 bases and J by 0 bases, and 8 bases separated the two germline ends. The CDR3 loop is CASSFKGANYGYTF. The CDR3 region has the DNA TGTGCCAGCAGTTTCAAGGGAGCTAACTATGGCTACACCTTC.

V and J are TRBV6-5 and TRBJ2-4, with 8 bases identical to TRBD1. Germline trimming cut 6 bases from V and 6 bases from J; bases unmatched to any gene: 10. Looked up from germline, CDR1 is MNHEY and CDR2 is SVGAGI. This CDR3 has 15 residues. CDR3 bases: TGTGCCAGCAGCCGCCTGGGACAGGAAGGAAACATTCAGTACTTC. Translating it yields CASSRLGQEGNIQYF.

This chain links TRBV28 with TRBJ1-3, with D perhaps matching TRBD1 (6 bases). V was trimmed by 6 bases and J by 2 bases, leaving 17 bases between them. This CDR3 is 16 amino acids long. Germline CDR1 MDHEN, CDR2 SYDVKM. CDR3 protein: CASSFHRARPGNTIYF. The CDR3, as DNA: TGTGCCAGCAGCTTTCACAGGGCGCGGCCTGGAAACACCATATATTTT.

The CDR3 nucleotides are TGTGCCAGCAGCCCCTGGGGGGATAGGGACTTTGGGGAGTTCTTC. Its translation: CASSPWGDRDFGEFF. The chain recombines TRBV7-8 with TRBJ2-1; TRBD2 might be the D (6 bases). The CDR3 has 15 amino acids. Germline loops: CDR1 SGHVS, CDR2 FQNEAQ. V shed 5 bases and J shed 14 bases, with 25 bases lying between them.

This clone has more than one count but fewer than ten. CDR3 sequence reads: CSASGSGANVLTF. CDR3 DNA sequence: TGCAGCGCCTCGGGCTCTGGGGCCAACGTCCTGACTTTC. This chain joins TRBV29-1 and TRBJ2-6; D is unresolved. The V and J ends lost 7 bases and 0 bases respectively, with 7 bases between them. The germline V gene encodes CDR1 SQVTM and CDR2 ANQGSEA. The CDR3 is made up of 13 amino acids.

This clone was seen only once. This chain connects TRBV9 to TRBJ1-4; 8 bases agree with TRBD1. The CDR3 is 17 amino acids. Germline V gene sequence: CDR1 SGDLS, CDR2 YYNGEE. Losses at the gene ends were 0 bases for V and 6 bases for J; bases not matched to a gene: 10. CDR3 amino acids: CASSVGSGDRPYEKLFF. CDR3 DNA sequence: TGTGCCAGCAGCGTAGGGAGTGGGGACAGGCCGTATGAAAAACTGTTTTTT.

This chain links TRBV6-2 or TRBV6-3 with TRBJ2-7; 9 bases are shared with TRBD1. Germline CDR1 is MNHEY and CDR2 is SVGEGT. J lost 4 bases, V lost 5 bases, and 6 bases had no gene match. This CDR3 region has 14 residues. CDR3 amino acids: CASSDRDRAYEQYF. DNA of the CDR3: TGTGCCAGCAGTGACCGGGACAGGGCGTACGAGCAGTACTTC.